This section outlines one TCR beta chain sequence together with its context. The CDR3 totals 13 residues. Germline V CDR1 and CDR2: MDHEN, SYDVKM. The ends lost 5 bases at V and 2 bases at J; junction bases unmatched: 3. The sample is drawn from a study of blood T cell repertoires in COVID-19. Across the whole study: Italy, Spain and the United States were the sources of the convalescent and acute COVID-19 samples. T cells, B-cell-depleted T cells, or PBMCs supplied cDNA or gDNA.

Under the authors' procedure: The authors estimated nucleated cell counts from reference gene primer amplification. This table comes from immunoSEQ multiplex PCR, and its TCRdb copy is limited to in-frame clones, with some not included. The V and J calls and clone size come from that table; D and trimming were worked out from the DNA. Of some 150,000 clones in the sample, 84% were seen once. This rearrangement joins TRBV28 to TRBJ2-7; 7 bases align to TRBD1. The sample comprised peripheral blood. The sequence derives from a human donor in a cohort sampled during active COVID-19. Written as DNA, the CDR3 is TGTGCCAGCAGTCAAAGGGGGCCCTACGAGCAGTACTTC. Encoded protein: CASSQRGPYEQYF.